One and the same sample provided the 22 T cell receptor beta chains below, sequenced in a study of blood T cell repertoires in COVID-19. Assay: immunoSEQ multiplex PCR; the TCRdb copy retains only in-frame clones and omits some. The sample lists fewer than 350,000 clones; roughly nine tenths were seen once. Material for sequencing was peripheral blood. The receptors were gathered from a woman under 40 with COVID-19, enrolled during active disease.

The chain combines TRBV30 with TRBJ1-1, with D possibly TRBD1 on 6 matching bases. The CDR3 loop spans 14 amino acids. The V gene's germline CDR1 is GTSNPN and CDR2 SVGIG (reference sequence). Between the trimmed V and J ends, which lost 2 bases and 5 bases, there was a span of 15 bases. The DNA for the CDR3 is TGTGCCTGGAGTCTAACAGGGAGTGGGACTGAAGCTTTCTTT. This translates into CAWSLTGSGTEAFF.

For the CDR3, the DNA is TGTGCCAGCAGAAATACAGGGTTTGGGCAGTTCTTC. It specifies CASRNTGFGQFF. The V call is TRBV6-5, the J call TRBJ2-1; possible D gene TRBD1, 6 bases. Germline loops: CDR1 MNHEY, CDR2 SVGAGI. V was trimmed by 6 bases and J by 12 bases, leaving 15 bases between them. The CDR3 totals 12 residues.

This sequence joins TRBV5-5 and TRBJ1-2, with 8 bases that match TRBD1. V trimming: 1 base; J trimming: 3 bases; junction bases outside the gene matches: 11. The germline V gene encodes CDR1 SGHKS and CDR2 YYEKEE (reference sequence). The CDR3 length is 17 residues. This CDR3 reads CASSLTLGQVIYYGYTF. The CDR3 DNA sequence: TGTGCCAGCAGCTTGACTCTGGGACAGGTCATTTACTATGGCTACACCTTC.

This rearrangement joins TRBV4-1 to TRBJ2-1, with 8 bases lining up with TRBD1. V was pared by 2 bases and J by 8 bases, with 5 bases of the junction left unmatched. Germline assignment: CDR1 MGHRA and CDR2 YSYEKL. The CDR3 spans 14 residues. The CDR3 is CASSQLDRVDEQFF. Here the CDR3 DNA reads TGCGCCAGCAGCCAACTGGACAGGGTCGATGAGCAGTTCTTC.

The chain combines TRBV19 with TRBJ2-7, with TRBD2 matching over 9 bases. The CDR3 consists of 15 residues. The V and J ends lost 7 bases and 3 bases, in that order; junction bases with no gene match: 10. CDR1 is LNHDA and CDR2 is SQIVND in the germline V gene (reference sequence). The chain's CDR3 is CASIIYGLALYEQYF. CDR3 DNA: TGTGCCAGTATCATCTACGGACTAGCGCTCTACGAGCAGTACTTC. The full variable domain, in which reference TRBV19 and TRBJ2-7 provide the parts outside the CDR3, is DGGITQSPKYLFRKEGQNVTLSCEQNLNHDAMYWYRQDPGQGLRLIYYSQIVNDFQKGDIAEGYSVSREKKESFPLTVTSAQKNPTAFYLCASIIYGLALYEQYFGPGTRLTVT.

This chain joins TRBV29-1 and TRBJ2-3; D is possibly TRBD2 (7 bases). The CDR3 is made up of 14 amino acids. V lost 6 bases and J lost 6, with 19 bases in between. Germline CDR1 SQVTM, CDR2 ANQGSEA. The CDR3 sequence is CSVEGGPQADTQYF. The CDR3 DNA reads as TGCAGCGTCGAGGGGGGGCCTCAGGCGGATACGCAGTATTTT.

The CDR3: CSVLYRDTSNTGELFF. CDR3 coding DNA: TGCAGCGTTCTATACCGGGACACCTCGAACACCGGGGAGCTGTTTTTT. J is TRBJ2-2 and V is TRBV29-1, with D possibly matching TRBD1 (6 bases). From germline, CDR1 is SQVTM and CDR2 ANQGSEA. V was clipped by 5 bases and J by 0 bases, with 16 bases between them. This CDR3 region has 16 residues.

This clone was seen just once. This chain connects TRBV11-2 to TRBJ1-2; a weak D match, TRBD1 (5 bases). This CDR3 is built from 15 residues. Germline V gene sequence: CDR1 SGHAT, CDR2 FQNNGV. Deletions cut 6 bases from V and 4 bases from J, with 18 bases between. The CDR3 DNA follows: TGTGCCAGCAGTGACGCACAGGTCCTTTCCTATGGCTACACCTTC. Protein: CASSDAQVLSYGYTF. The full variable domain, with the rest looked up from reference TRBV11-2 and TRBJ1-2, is EAGVAQSPRYKIIEKRQSVAFWCNPISGHATLYWYQQILGQGPKLLIQFQNNGVVDDSQLPKDRFSAERLKGVDSTLKIQPAKLEDSAVYLCASSDAQVLSYGYTFGSGTRLTVV.

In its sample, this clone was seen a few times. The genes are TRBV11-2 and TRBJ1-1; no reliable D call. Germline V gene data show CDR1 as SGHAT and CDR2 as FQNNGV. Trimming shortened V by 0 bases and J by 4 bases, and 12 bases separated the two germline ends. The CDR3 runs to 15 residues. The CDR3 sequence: CASSLEGREGTEAFF. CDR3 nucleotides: TGTGCCAGCAGCTTAGAAGGTAGGGAGGGCACTGAAGCTTTCTTT.

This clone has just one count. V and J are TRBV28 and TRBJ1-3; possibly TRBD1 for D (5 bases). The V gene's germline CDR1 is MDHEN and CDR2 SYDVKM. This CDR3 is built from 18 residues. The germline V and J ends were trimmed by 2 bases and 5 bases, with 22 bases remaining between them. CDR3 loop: CASSLPRVSELNRNTIYF. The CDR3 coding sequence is TGTGCCAGCAGTTTACCCAGGGTGTCAGAACTTAATAGAAACACCATATATTTT. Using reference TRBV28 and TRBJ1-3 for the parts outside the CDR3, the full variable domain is DVKVTQSSRYLVKRTGEKVFLECVQDMDHENMFWYRQDPGLGLRLIYFSYDVKMKEKGDIPEGYSVSREKKERFSLILESASTNQTSMYLCASSLPRVSELNRNTIYFGEGSWLTVV.

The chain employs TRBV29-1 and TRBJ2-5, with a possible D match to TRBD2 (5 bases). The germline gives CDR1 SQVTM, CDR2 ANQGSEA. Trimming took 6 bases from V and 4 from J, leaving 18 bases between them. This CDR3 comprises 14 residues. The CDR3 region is CSVEDLAWGETQYF. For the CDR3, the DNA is TGCAGCGTCGAGGACTTAGCGTGGGGAGAGACCCAGTACTTC.

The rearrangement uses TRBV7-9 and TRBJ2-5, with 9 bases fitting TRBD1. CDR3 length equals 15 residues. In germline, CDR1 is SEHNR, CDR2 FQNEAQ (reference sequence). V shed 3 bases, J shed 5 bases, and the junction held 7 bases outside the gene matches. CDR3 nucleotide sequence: TGTGCCAGCAGCTTTACAGGGGGCGAGGGGGAGACCCAGTACTTC. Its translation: CASSFTGGEGETQYF.

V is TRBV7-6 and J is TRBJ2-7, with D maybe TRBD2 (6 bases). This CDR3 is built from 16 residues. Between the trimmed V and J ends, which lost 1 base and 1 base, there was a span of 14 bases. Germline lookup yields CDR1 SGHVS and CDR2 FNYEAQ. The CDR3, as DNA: TGTGCCAGCAGCTTAGTTAGCGGACGGACTTCCTACGAGCAGTACTTC. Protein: CASSLVSGRTSYEQYF.

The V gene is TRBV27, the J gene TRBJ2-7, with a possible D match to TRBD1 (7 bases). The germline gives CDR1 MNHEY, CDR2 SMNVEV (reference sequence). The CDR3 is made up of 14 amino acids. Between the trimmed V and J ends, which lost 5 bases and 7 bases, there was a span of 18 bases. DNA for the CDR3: TGTGCCAGCAGTCCTCCGGCAGGGGGGAATGAGCAGTACTTC. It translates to CASSPPAGGNEQYF.

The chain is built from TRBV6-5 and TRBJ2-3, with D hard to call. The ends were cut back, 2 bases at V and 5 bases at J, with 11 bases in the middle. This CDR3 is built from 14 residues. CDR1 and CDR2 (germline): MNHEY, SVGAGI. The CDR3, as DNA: TGTGCCAGCAGTTACGTCGCTAGTAGAGATACGCAGTATTTT. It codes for CASSYVASRDTQYF.

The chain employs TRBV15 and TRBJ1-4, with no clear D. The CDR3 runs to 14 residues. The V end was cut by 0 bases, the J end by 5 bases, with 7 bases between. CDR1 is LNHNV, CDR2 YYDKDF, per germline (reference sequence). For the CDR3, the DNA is TGTGCCACCAGCAGAGATCTTGTCAATGAAAAACTGTTTTTT. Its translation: CATSRDLVNEKLFF. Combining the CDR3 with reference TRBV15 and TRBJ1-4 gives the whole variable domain DAMVIQNPRYQVTQFGKPVTLSCSQTLNHNVMYWYQQKSSQAPKLLFHYYDKDFNNEADTPDNFQSRRPNTSFCFLDIRSPGLGDTAMYLCATSRDLVNEKLFFGSGTQLSVL.

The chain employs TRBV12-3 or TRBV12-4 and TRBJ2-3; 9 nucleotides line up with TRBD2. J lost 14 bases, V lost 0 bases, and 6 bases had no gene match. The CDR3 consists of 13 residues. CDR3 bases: TGTGCCAGCAGTTTAGCGACTAGCGGCCGAGGGTATTTT. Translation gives CASSLATSGRGYF.

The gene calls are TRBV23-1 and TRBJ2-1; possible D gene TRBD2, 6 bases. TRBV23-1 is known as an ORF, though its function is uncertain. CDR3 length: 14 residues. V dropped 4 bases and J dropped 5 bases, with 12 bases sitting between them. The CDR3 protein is CASSRPTRHNEQFF. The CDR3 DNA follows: TGCGCCAGCAGTCGACCGACTAGGCACAATGAGCAGTTCTTC.

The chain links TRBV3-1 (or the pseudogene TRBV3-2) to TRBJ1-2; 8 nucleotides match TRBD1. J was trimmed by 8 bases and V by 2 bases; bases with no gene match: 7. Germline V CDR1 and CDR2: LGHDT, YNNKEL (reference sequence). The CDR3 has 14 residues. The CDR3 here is CASSQLQGVEGYTF. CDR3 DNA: TGTGCCAGCAGCCAACTACAGGGGGTAGAGGGCTACACCTTC.

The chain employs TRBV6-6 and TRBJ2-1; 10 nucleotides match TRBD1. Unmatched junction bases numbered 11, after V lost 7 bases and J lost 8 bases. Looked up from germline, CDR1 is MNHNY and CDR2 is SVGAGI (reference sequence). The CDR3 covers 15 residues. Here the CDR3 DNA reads TGTGCCAGCAATAAACCGGGACAGGGGTACGATGAGCAGTTCTTC. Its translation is CASNKPGQGYDEQFF.

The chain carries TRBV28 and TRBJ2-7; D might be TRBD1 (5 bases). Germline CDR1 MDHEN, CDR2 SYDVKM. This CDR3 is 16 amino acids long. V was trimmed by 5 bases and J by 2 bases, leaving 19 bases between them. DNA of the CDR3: TGTGCCAGCAGTGATGGACCGGACAAGGAAACCTACGAGCAGTACTTC. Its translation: CASSDGPDKETYEQYF.

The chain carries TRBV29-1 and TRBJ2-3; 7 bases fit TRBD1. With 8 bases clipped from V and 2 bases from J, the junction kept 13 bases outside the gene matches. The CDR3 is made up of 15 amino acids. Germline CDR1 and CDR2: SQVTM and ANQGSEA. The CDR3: CSLPYLDRNTDTQYF. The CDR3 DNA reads TGCAGCTTGCCGTACCTGGACAGGAACACAGATACGCAGTATTTT.